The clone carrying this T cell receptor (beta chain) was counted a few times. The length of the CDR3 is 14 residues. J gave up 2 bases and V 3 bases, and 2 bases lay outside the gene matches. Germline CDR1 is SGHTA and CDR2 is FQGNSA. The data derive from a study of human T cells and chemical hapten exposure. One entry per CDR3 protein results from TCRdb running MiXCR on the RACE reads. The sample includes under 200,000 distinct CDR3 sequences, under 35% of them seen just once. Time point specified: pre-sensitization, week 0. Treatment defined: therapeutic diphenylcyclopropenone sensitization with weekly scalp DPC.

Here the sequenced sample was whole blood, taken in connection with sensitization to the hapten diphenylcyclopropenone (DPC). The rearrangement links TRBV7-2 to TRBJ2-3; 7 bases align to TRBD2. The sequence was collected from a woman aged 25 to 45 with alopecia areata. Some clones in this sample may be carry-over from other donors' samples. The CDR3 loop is CASSLGLYTDTQYF. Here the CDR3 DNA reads TGTGCCAGCAGCTTGGGACTATACACAGATACGCAGTATTTT.